Listed below are T cell receptor beta chains from one sample, sequenced in a study of blood T cells in healthy people across ages. TCRdb itself ran the 5' RACE reads through MiXCR, one entry per CDR3 protein. The sample lists 700,000 to 1,000,000 distinct CDR3 sequences; roughly 44% were seen once. The sequencing input was blood. These receptors originate from a man aged 55 to 70 in good health. Both conserved end residues are part of each CDR3. The D gene is left open where the match is weak. Clone sizes are given selectively: once, few, many, or a class where the clone is expanded.

NA	NA	TRBJ1-4	TRBV4-1	TGCGCCAGCAGCCAAGAACTCTTGGGGACAAGATACCACGGACTGTTTTTT	CASSQELLGTRYHGLFF
many	TRBD1	TRBJ2-7	TRBV18	TGTGCCAGCTCACCTCCGGGACAGCCGGCTGACGAGCAGTACTTC	CASSPPGQPADEQYF
few	TRBD1	TRBJ2-7	TRBV5-1	TGCGCCAGCAGCTTGGGACAGGGGGCGAAGAACGAGCAGTACTTC	CASSLGQGAKNEQYF
few	NA	TRBJ2-7	TRBV5-1	TGCGCCAGCAGCTTGGATCCCAGGGGCTTGGGGGAGCAGTACTTC	CASSLDPRGLGEQYF
few	NA	TRBJ2-1	TRBV9	TGTGCCAGCAGCGTTTCTGGCACCTACAATGAGCAGTTCTTC	CASSVSGTYNEQFF
NA	NA	TRBJ1-1	TRBV7-9	TGTGCCAGCAGCCCTAATCGGGGAGAGAACACTGAAGCTTTCTTT	CASSPNRGENTEAFF
many	NA	TRBJ1-1	TRBV5-1	TGCGCCAGCAGCTTGGATTATGAATTGAACACTGAAGCTTTCTTT	CASSLDYELNTEAFF
few	TRBD2	TRBJ2-5	TRBV10-3	TGTGCCATAACCAGCGGGGTAGAAGAGACCCAGTACTTC	CAITSGVEETQYF
NA	NA	TRBJ2-1	TRBV25-1	TGTGCCAGCAGTGAGGGGTGGTCCGATGAGCAGTTCTTC	CASSEGWSDEQFF
NA	NA	TRBJ2-5	TRBV5-1	TGCGCCAGCAGCTTGGGACGGAGTAGGTTAGAGACCCAGTACTTC	CASSLGRSRLETQYF
NA	NA	TRBJ2-4	TRBV5-6	TGTGCCAGCAGCTTGGACCAGCGGGACATTCAGTACTTC	CASSLDQRDIQYF
few	NA	TRBJ2-5	TRBV11-2	TGTGCCAGCAGGAGAAATTCGGGGGTCCAAGAGACCCAGTACTTC	CASRRNSGVQETQYF
few	TRBD2	TRBJ2-7	TRBV20-1	TGCAGTGCTAGAGATTTGGCTAGCGGGGGGGCCTTGGACTACGAGCAGTACTTC	CSARDLASGGALDYEQYF
NA	NA	TRBJ2-5	TRBV6-6	TGTGCCAGCAGTTACGAGGTTACAGCTCAAGAGACCCAGTACTTC	CASSYEVTAQETQYF
NA	NA	TRBJ2-1	TRBV3-1	TGTGCCAGCAGCCAAGAAAAGGCCGGGGGTAAGCAGTTCTTC	CASSQEKAGGKQFF
NA	NA	TRBJ2-2	TRBV20-1	TGCAGTGCCATCGATAGAAGGGGGACCAACACCGGGGAGCTGTTTTTT	CSAIDRRGTNTGELFF
few	TRBD2	TRBJ2-3	TRBV28	TGTGCCAGCAGTTTACAGCTCACTAGCGGGCTCACAGATACGCAGTATTTT	CASSLQLTSGLTDTQYF
many	TRBD2	TRBJ2-5	TRBV5-5	TGTGCCAGCAGCTGGGAACTAGCGGGGGGCTCCAGAGAGACCCAGTACTTC	CASSWELAGGSRETQYF
few	TRBD2	TRBJ2-7	TRBV7-2	TGTGCCAGCAGCTTAGATGTCCGGGGGGTCTACGAGCAGTACTTC	CASSLDVRGVYEQYF
NA	TRBD1	TRBJ2-7	TRBV28	TGTGCCAGCAGCCGGGACGCTGGGACAGACTACGAGCAGTACTTC	CASSRDAGTDYEQYF
NA	NA	TRBJ2-1	TRBV20-1	TGCAGTGCTCACCCTGGTAACCAATGGAATGAGCAGTTCTTC	CSAHPGNQWNEQFF
NA	NA	TRBJ1-3	TRBV20-1	TGCAGTGCTATACAGCAGGTGTCTGGACACACCATATATTTT	CSAIQQVSGHTIYF
NA	NA	TRBJ2-1	TRBV20-1	TGCAGTGCTAACCGGGAGGAGCAGTTCTTC	CSANREEQFF
NA	NA	TRBJ1-4	TRBV5-1	TGCGCCAGCAGCTTGGCCGGACAGAGGAATAATGAAAAACTGTTTTTT	CASSLAGQRNNEKLFF
once	TRBD1	TRBJ2-7	TRBV20-1	TGCAGTGCTAGAACTACCACAGGGGAAAGTTACGAGCAGTACTTC	CSARTTTGESYEQYF
NA	NA	TRBJ2-7	TRBV2	TGTGCCAGCACTCGGACCCGGGATGAGCAGTACTTC	CASTRTRDEQYF
few	TRBD1	TRBJ2-7	TRBV6-5	TGTGCCAGCAGCAGGGGCCGACAGGGCTCCTACGAGCAGTACTTC	CASSRGRQGSYEQYF
NA	NA	TRBJ1-5	TRBV9	TGTACCGGCAGCGTAGGCACTCTACCTAATCAGCCCCAGCATTTT	CTGSVGTLPNQPQHF
few	NA	TRBJ1-4	TRBV20-1	TGCAGTGCTAGAAGCCGGGTGGGGGGCGAAAAACTGTTTTTT	CSARSRVGGEKLFF
NA	NA	TRBJ1-1	TRBV5-1	TGCGCCAGCAGCCCCCCGACTCTACTGAACACTGAAGCTTTCTTT	CASSPPTLLNTEAFF
NA	NA	TRBJ2-1	TRBV3-1	TGTGCCAGCAGCCAAGGCGGAGACCGCGAGTTCTTC	CASSQGGDREFF
once	TRBD1	TRBJ2-1	TRBV3-1	TGTGCCAGCAGCCAGCGTCGGACAGGGGGCATCGGATATGAGCAGTTCTTC	CASSQRRTGGIGYEQFF
NA	TRBD1	TRBJ1-2	TRBV5-5	TGTGCCAGCAGCCCAGGACAGGACACATATGGCTACACCTTC	CASSPGQDTYGYTF
NA	TRBD1	TRBJ2-4	TRBV6-5	TGTGCCAGCAGTCGGGACAGGGACAAAAACATTCAGTACTTC	CASSRDRDKNIQYF
NA	TRBD2	TRBJ2-5	TRBV20-1	TGCAGTGCTAGCGGACTAGCGAGGCAAGAGACCCAGTACTTC	CSASGLARQETQYF
few	NA	TRBJ2-3	TRBV7-2	TGTGCCAGCAGACTGGAGGTTTATGACACAGATACGCAGTATTTT	CASRLEVYDTDTQYF
NA	NA	TRBJ2-7	TRBV14	TGTGCCAGCAGCCAAGGGCAGGGGTACACCTACGAGCAGTACTTC	CASSQGQGYTYEQYF
NA	TRBD1	TRBJ1-1	TRBV6-1	TGTGCCAGCAGTGAGGACAGGGGGATCACTGAAGCTTTCTTT	CASSEDRGITEAFF
NA	TRBD2	TRBJ2-7	TRBV7-2	TGTGCCAGCAGATCCGGGACTAGCTCCTACGAGCAGTACTTC	CASRSGTSSYEQYF
NA	NA	TRBJ2-1	TRBV6-5	TGTGCCAGCAGTAAACAGGGTGTATTTAACAATGAGCAGTTCTTC	CASSKQGVFNNEQFF
NA	NA	TRBJ1-1	TRBV20-1	TGCAGTGCTCCTAGCCTCCGTGGGACCACTGAAGCTTTCTTT	CSAPSLRGTTEAFF
NA	NA	TRBJ1-5	TRBV20-1	TGCAGTGCCGCAGACGGAACCAATCAGCCCCAGCATTTT	CSAADGTNQPQHF
NA	NA	TRBJ2-1	TRBV6-6	TGTGCCAGCAGTATTAGCCCGAAAGACAATGAGCAGTTCTTC	CASSISPKDNEQFF
few	TRBD1	TRBJ2-1	TRBV4-1	TGCGCCAGCCGTCGGACAGGGGACAATGAGCAGTTCTTC	CASRRTGDNEQFF
few	NA	TRBJ2-1	TRBV5-1	TGCGCCAGCAGCTCGATAGCGGCCTACAATGAGCAGTTCTTC	CASSSIAAYNEQFF
few	NA	TRBJ2-5	TRBV7-2	TGTGCCAGCAGCTTAGCACTAGCCTTCCAAGAGACCCAGTACTTC	CASSLALAFQETQYF
NA	NA	TRBJ1-4	TRBV9	TGTGCCAGCAGCGTAGCAGGGGCCGGTGAAAAACTGTTTTTT	CASSVAGAGEKLFF
NA	NA	TRBJ2-5	TRBV9	TGTGCCAGCAGCTCGACCGGGTCTTATTCATCCAATGAGCAGTACTTC	CASSSTGSYSSNEQYF
NA	TRBD2	TRBJ2-1	TRBV20-1	TGCAGTGCTAGGTTATACGAGCGGGGGCTCCCCTACAATGAGCAGTTCTTC	CSARLYERGLPYNEQFF
many	TRBD1	TRBJ2-7	TRBV4-3	TGCGCCAGCAGCCAAGACAGGGGGCCCTTCGAGCAGTACTTC	CASSQDRGPFEQYF
once	TRBD1	TRBJ1-1	TRBV20-1	TGCAGTGCCGTACAGGGGGCGAAGACTGAAGCTTTCTTT	CSAVQGAKTEAFF
NA	TRBD1	TRBJ1-6	TRBV12-3/TRBV12-4	TGTTCCAGCAGGGCCTCGAGACAGGGTCCTTCACCCCTCCACTTT	CSSRASRQGPSPLHF
NA	TRBD2	TRBJ2-7	TRBV20-1	TGCAGCGCTACCCGTACCCGCGGGGGGAGGGAGCAGTACTTC	CSATRTRGGREQYF
few	NA	TRBJ2-5	TRBV12-3/TRBV12-4	TGTGCCAGCAGTTTTGGACACGGCGCAGAGACCCAGTACTTC	CASSFGHGAETQYF